This is a list of T cell receptor beta chains from one sample in a study of T cell responses to AZD1222 COVID-19 vaccine. Clones were sequenced by immunoSEQ multiplex PCR, and TCRdb holds only the in-frame ones, with some missing. The sample includes around 250,000 clones, over 90% of them seen just once. Sequenced here: peripheral blood, sampled on day 0 of AZD1222 vaccination. Receptors originate from an adult in good health. Both conserved end residues are part of each CDR3. Each record gives: J gene, clone size, V gene, D gene, CDR3 DNA, CDR3 protein. A D gene is named only where the DNA matches it firmly. Some rows have no size entry. The others give once, few or many, or a class for an expanded clone.

j_call: TRBJ2-7
clone_size: .
v_call: TRBV2
d_call: .
cdr3_nt: TGTGCCAGCAGTGAAAACGTCGCCCATAACAACTTC
cdr3_aa: CASSENVAHNNF

j_call: TRBJ2-1
clone_size: .
v_call: TRBV2
d_call: TRBD2
cdr3_nt: TGTGCCACCACTGATCCGGGAGGTCCATACGAGCAGTTCTTC
cdr3_aa: CATTDPGGPYEQFF

j_call: TRBJ2-7
clone_size: .
v_call: TRBV6-2/TRBV6-3
d_call: TRBD2
cdr3_nt: TGTGCCAGCAGCGAAGCGGGAGTTGATGGGCAGTACTTC
cdr3_aa: CASSEAGVDGQYF

j_call: TRBJ2-3
clone_size: .
v_call: TRBV7-2
d_call: .
cdr3_nt: TGTGCCAGCCCCGGGGGACAGTATCGTACAGATACGCAGTATTTT
cdr3_aa: CASPGGQYRTDTQYF

j_call: TRBJ2-7
clone_size: .
v_call: TRBV2
d_call: .
cdr3_nt: TGTGCCAGCAGTGAAGGTGACGCATACTACGAGCAGTACTTC
cdr3_aa: CASSEGDAYYEQYF

j_call: TRBJ1-1
clone_size: .
v_call: TRBV29-1
d_call: .
cdr3_nt: TGCAGCGTCCCCGGGGGCACTGAAGCTTTCTTT
cdr3_aa: CSVPGGTEAFF

j_call: TRBJ2-6
clone_size: once
v_call: TRBV5-6
d_call: .
cdr3_nt: TGTGCCAGCAGCCCCGACGCGTCTGGGGCCAACGTCCTGACTTTC
cdr3_aa: CASSPDASGANVLTF

j_call: TRBJ2-7
clone_size: .
v_call: TRBV9
d_call: .
cdr3_nt: TGTGCCAGCAGCGTCGGACAGTTGAGCTCCTACGAGCAGTACTTC
cdr3_aa: CASSVGQLSSYEQYF

j_call: TRBJ1-4
clone_size: .
v_call: TRBV4-3
d_call: .
cdr3_nt: TGCGCCAGCAGCCAAAGCCCTAATGAAAAACTGTTTTTT
cdr3_aa: CASSQSPNEKLFF

j_call: TRBJ1-1
clone_size: once
v_call: TRBV12-3/TRBV12-4
d_call: .
cdr3_nt: TGTGCCAGCAGTTTCGGACGGCAAAAAGCTTTCTTT
cdr3_aa: CASSFGRQKAFF

j_call: TRBJ1-2
clone_size: .
v_call: TRBV13
d_call: .
cdr3_nt: TGTGCCAGCAGCTTAGAACCGGGGCGATATGGCTACACCTTC
cdr3_aa: CASSLEPGRYGYTF

j_call: TRBJ2-3
clone_size: .
v_call: TRBV5-1
d_call: .
cdr3_nt: TGCGCCAGCAGGGACCAGTCAGATACGCAGTATTTT
cdr3_aa: CASRDQSDTQYF

j_call: TRBJ1-2
clone_size: .
v_call: TRBV2
d_call: .
cdr3_nt: TGTGCCAGCAGTCTAATGACCCACTACACCTTC
cdr3_aa: CASSLMTHYTF

j_call: TRBJ2-2
clone_size: .
v_call: TRBV4-3
d_call: TRBD1
cdr3_nt: TGCGCCAGCAGCCAAACGGGACAGGGGCTTAACACCGGGGAGCTGTTTTTT
cdr3_aa: CASSQTGQGLNTGELFF

j_call: TRBJ1-5
clone_size: .
v_call: TRBV30
d_call: TRBD1
cdr3_nt: TGTGCCTGGAGATTCCCACAGGGGTCCTTTCATAGCAATCAGCCCCAGCATTTT
cdr3_aa: CAWRFPQGSFHSNQPQHF

j_call: TRBJ1-2
clone_size: .
v_call: TRBV4-2
d_call: TRBD1
cdr3_nt: TGTGCCAGCAGCCAAGATCGGGGACAGGCCTATGGCTACACCTTC
cdr3_aa: CASSQDRGQAYGYTF

j_call: TRBJ2-6
clone_size: .
v_call: TRBV18
d_call: TRBD1
cdr3_nt: TGTGCCAGCTCCTCACAGGGGACGGTCTCTGGGGCCAACGTCCTGACTTTC
cdr3_aa: CASSSQGTVSGANVLTF

j_call: TRBJ2-1
clone_size: .
v_call: TRBV3-1/TRBV3-2
d_call: .
cdr3_nt: TGTGCCAGCAGCCAAGGGGGCTACAATGAGCAGTTCTTC
cdr3_aa: CASSQGGYNEQFF

j_call: TRBJ2-5
clone_size: .
v_call: TRBV7-3
d_call: .
cdr3_nt: TGTGCCAGCAGCACCGGGACCAAAGAGACCCAGTACTTC
cdr3_aa: CASSTGTKETQYF

j_call: TRBJ1-1
clone_size: .
v_call: TRBV7-2
d_call: .
cdr3_nt: TGTGCCAGCAGCTCGGTCCTGGCGGGAACTGAAGCTTTCTTT
cdr3_aa: CASSSVLAGTEAFF

j_call: TRBJ2-3
clone_size: .
v_call: TRBV3-1/TRBV3-2
d_call: TRBD1
cdr3_nt: TGTGCCAGCAGCCCCCAAGCAGGGGGAACAGATACGCAGTATTTT
cdr3_aa: CASSPQAGGTDTQYF

j_call: TRBJ2-7
clone_size: .
v_call: TRBV28
d_call: .
cdr3_nt: TGTGCCAGCAGACCGCCACACAGTAGGGACGAGCAGTACTTC
cdr3_aa: CASRPPHSRDEQYF

j_call: TRBJ1-2
clone_size: .
v_call: TRBV6-5
d_call: .
cdr3_nt: TGTGCCAGCAGTTACGGGGGATTAGACGGCTACACCTTC
cdr3_aa: CASSYGGLDGYTF

j_call: TRBJ1-3
clone_size: .
v_call: TRBV3-1/TRBV3-2
d_call: .
cdr3_nt: TGTGCCAGCAGCCCCCTCTCGGGGGAAAACTCCATATATTTT
cdr3_aa: CASSPLSGENSIYF

j_call: TRBJ2-5
clone_size: .
v_call: TRBV5-4
d_call: .
cdr3_nt: TGTGCCAGCAGCTTGGGTGGACTCACTGAAGAGACCCAGTACTTC
cdr3_aa: CASSLGGLTEETQYF

j_call: TRBJ1-1
clone_size: .
v_call: TRBV30
d_call: TRBD1
cdr3_nt: TGTGCCTGGAGTGGACTGACAGGGCGCCGGATGAACACTGAAGCTTTCTTT
cdr3_aa: CAWSGLTGRRMNTEAFF

j_call: TRBJ1-4
clone_size: .
v_call: TRBV3-1/TRBV3-2
d_call: .
cdr3_nt: TGTGCCAGCAGCCCCCGAAAGGCAACTAATGAAAAACTGTTTTTT
cdr3_aa: CASSPRKATNEKLFF

j_call: TRBJ2-2
clone_size: .
v_call: TRBV4-3
d_call: TRBD2
cdr3_nt: TGCGCCAGCAGCCAAGGACTAGCGGGAGGTAGGACCGGGGAGCTGTTTTTT
cdr3_aa: CASSQGLAGGRTGELFF

j_call: TRBJ2-5
clone_size: .
v_call: TRBV6-2/TRBV6-3
d_call: .
cdr3_nt: TGTGCCAGCAGTTACCCCCTGGGCAGGGTTGAGACCCAGTACTTC
cdr3_aa: CASSYPLGRVETQYF

j_call: TRBJ1-3
clone_size: .
v_call: TRBV2
d_call: .
cdr3_nt: TGTGCCAGCAGTGCCCGGCCTGGAAACACCATATATTTT
cdr3_aa: CASSARPGNTIYF

j_call: TRBJ1-6
clone_size: .
v_call: TRBV27
d_call: TRBD1
cdr3_nt: TGTGCCAGCAGTTGGGGACAGACTAATAATTCACCCCTCCACTTT
cdr3_aa: CASSWGQTNNSPLHF

j_call: TRBJ2-7
clone_size: .
v_call: TRBV7-2
d_call: TRBD2
cdr3_nt: TGTGCCAGCAGCCCGAGGGGCGGGAGCTCCTACGAGCAGTACTTC
cdr3_aa: CASSPRGGSSYEQYF

j_call: TRBJ1-2
clone_size: .
v_call: TRBV28
d_call: .
cdr3_nt: TGTGCCAGCAGTTTATGGGAGATTCAGGGTGGCTACACCTTC
cdr3_aa: CASSLWEIQGGYTF

j_call: TRBJ2-7
clone_size: .
v_call: TRBV4-3
d_call: TRBD2
cdr3_nt: TGCGCCAGCAGCCCCGGGACTAGCGGACCCTACGAGCAGTACTTC
cdr3_aa: CASSPGTSGPYEQYF

j_call: TRBJ2-2
clone_size: .
v_call: TRBV6-5
d_call: .
cdr3_nt: TGTGCCAGCAGTTACTCGAAGGGTAGGCCCGGGGAGCTGTTTTTT
cdr3_aa: CASSYSKGRPGELFF

j_call: TRBJ2-3
clone_size: .
v_call: TRBV11-2
d_call: .
cdr3_nt: TGTGCCAGCAGGACCACAGGTGTGGATACGCAGTATTTT
cdr3_aa: CASRTTGVDTQYF

j_call: TRBJ2-6
clone_size: .
v_call: TRBV3-1/TRBV3-2
d_call: .
cdr3_nt: TGTGCCAGCAGCCAGGGGAGCTCTGGGGCCAACGTCCTGACTTTC
cdr3_aa: CASSQGSSGANVLTF

j_call: TRBJ2-2
clone_size: .
v_call: TRBV5-1
d_call: .
cdr3_nt: TGCGCCAGCAGCCTCGGACCAAGGGGGACCGGGGAGCTGTTTTTT
cdr3_aa: CASSLGPRGTGELFF

j_call: TRBJ2-7
clone_size: .
v_call: TRBV15
d_call: .
cdr3_nt: TGTGCCACCAGCCCCCGGGGACCTACCTACGAGCAGTACTTC
cdr3_aa: CATSPRGPTYEQYF

j_call: TRBJ2-7
clone_size: .
v_call: TRBV6-4
d_call: .
cdr3_nt: TGTGCCAGCACTGCGGGACCCTACGAGCAGTACTTC
cdr3_aa: CASTAGPYEQYF

j_call: TRBJ1-5
clone_size: .
v_call: TRBV28
d_call: TRBD1
cdr3_nt: TGTGCCAGCAGTACATGGGACAGGTTAGGTCAGCCCCAGCATTTT
cdr3_aa: CASSTWDRLGQPQHF

j_call: TRBJ2-1
clone_size: .
v_call: TRBV7-9
d_call: .
cdr3_nt: TGTGCCAGCAGCTCGATCCAGGGTAAGCGCACCTCCTACAATGAGCAGTTCTTC
cdr3_aa: CASSSIQGKRTSYNEQFF

j_call: TRBJ1-1
clone_size: .
v_call: TRBV5-6
d_call: .
cdr3_nt: TGTGCCAGCAGCTTAAAGGGGAACACTGAAGCTTTCTTT
cdr3_aa: CASSLKGNTEAFF

j_call: TRBJ2-1
clone_size: .
v_call: TRBV19
d_call: TRBD1
cdr3_nt: TGTGCCAGTGTCCCAATCGGGACAGGGACAACTCAGCAGTTCTTC
cdr3_aa: CASVPIGTGTTQQFF

j_call: TRBJ1-4
clone_size: .
v_call: TRBV14
d_call: .
cdr3_nt: TGTGCCAGCAGCAAACAGGCAAATGAAAAACTGTTTTTT
cdr3_aa: CASSKQANEKLFF

j_call: TRBJ1-1
clone_size: once
v_call: TRBV3-1/TRBV3-2
d_call: .
cdr3_nt: TGTGCCAGCAGCCGGGCAGTAAACACTGAAGCTTTCTTT
cdr3_aa: CASSRAVNTEAFF

j_call: TRBJ2-7
clone_size: .
v_call: TRBV29-1
d_call: .
cdr3_nt: TGCAGCGTTGAAGTAAGGGGCAACGTTTTGTACGAGCAGTACTTC
cdr3_aa: CSVEVRGNVLYEQYF

j_call: TRBJ2-3
clone_size: .
v_call: TRBV2
d_call: .
cdr3_nt: TGTGCCAGCAGCCCAGCGACGCCAGATACGCAGTATTTT
cdr3_aa: CASSPATPDTQYF

j_call: TRBJ2-2
clone_size: .
v_call: TRBV2
d_call: TRBD2
cdr3_nt: TGTGCCAGCAGTGACCCCTGGCTAGCGGAGAGGGAGCTGTTTTTT
cdr3_aa: CASSDPWLAERELFF

j_call: TRBJ1-5
clone_size: .
v_call: TRBV24-1
d_call: TRBD1
cdr3_nt: TGTGTCACCGGAGGGGGCCTAAATCAGCCCCAGCATTTT
cdr3_aa: CVTGGGLNQPQHF